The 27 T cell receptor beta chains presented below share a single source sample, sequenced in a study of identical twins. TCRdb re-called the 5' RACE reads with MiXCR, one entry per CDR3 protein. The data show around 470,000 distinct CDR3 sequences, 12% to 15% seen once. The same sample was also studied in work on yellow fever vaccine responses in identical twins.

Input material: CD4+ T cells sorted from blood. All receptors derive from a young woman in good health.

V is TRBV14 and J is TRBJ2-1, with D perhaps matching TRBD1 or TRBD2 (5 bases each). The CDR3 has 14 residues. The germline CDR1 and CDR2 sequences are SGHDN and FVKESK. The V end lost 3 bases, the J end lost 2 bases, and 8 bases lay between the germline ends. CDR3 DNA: TGTGCCAGCAGCCACCGGGACGCCTACAATGAGCAGTTCTTC. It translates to CASSHRDAYNEQFF.

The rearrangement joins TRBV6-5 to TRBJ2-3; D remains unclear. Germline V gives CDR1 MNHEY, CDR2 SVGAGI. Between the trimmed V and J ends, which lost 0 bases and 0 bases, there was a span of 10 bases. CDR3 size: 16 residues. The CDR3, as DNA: TGTGCCAGCAGTTACTCAACCGTAACTAGCACAGATACGCAGTATTTT. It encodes CASSYSTVTSTDTQYF.

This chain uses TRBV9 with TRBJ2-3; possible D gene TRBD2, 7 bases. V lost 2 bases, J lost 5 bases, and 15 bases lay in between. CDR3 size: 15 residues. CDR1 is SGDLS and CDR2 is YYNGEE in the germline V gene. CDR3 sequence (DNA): TGTGCCAGCAGCGTCCGGGGGGCCGGGATAGATACGCAGTATTTT. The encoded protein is CASSVRGAGIDTQYF.

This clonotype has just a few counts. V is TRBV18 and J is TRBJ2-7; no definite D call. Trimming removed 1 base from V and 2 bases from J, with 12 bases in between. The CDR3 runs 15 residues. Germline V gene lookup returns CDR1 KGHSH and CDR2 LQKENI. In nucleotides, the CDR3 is TGTGCCAGCTCACCACAGCAAACAGCCACCTACGAGCAGTACTTC. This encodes CASSPQQTATYEQYF.

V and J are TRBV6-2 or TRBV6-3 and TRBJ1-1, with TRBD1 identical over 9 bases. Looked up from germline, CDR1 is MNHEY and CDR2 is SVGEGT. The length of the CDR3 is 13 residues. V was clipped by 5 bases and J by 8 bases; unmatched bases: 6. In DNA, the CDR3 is TGTGCCAGCAGTCTCCCCGGGACAGGGGAAGCTTTCTTT. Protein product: CASSLPGTGEAFF.

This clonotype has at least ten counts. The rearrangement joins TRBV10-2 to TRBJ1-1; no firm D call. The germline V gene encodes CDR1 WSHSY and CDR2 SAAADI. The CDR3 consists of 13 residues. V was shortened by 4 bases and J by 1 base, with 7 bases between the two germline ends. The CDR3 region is CASSGTANTEAFF. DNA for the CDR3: TGCGCCAGCAGTGGGACCGCGAACACTGAAGCTTTCTTT.

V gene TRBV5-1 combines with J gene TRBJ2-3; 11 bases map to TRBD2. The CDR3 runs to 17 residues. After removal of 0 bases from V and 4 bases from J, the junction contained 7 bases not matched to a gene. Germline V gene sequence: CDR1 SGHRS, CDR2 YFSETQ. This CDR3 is CASSLELAGVGADTQYF. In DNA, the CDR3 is TGCGCCAGCAGCTTGGAACTAGCGGGGGTCGGTGCAGATACGCAGTATTTT.

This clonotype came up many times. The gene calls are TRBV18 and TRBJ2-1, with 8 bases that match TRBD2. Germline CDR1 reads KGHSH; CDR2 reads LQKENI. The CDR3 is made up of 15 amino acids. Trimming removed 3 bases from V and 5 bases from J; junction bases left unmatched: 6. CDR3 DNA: TGTGCCAGCTCACCCACGACGGGAGGGAACAATGAGCAGTTCTTC. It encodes CASSPTTGGNNEQFF.

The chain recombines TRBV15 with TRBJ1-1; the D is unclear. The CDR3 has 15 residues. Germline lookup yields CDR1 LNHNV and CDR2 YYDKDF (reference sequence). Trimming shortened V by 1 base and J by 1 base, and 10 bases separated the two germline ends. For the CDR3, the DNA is TGTGCCACCAGCAGAGCCGTCCCGGCGAACACTGAAGCTTTCTTT. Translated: CATSRAVPANTEAFF.

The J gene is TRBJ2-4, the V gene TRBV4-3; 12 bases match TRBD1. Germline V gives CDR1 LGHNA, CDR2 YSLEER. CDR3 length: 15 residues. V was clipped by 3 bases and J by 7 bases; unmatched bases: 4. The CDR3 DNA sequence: TGCGCCAGCAGCCAGGGACAGGGGGCCGGGAACATTCAGTACTTC. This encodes CASSQGQGAGNIQYF.

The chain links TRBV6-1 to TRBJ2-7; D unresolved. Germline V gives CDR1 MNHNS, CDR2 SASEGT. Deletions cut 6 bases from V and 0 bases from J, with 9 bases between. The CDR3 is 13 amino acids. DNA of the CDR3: TGTGCCAGCAGCCGCCCATCCTCCTACGAGCAGTACTTC. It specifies CASSRPSSYEQYF.

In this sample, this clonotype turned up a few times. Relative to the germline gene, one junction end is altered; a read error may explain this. This CDR3 is CATGGEITGELFF. The CDR3 DNA is TGCGCCACGGGGGGCGAAATCACCGGGGAGCTGTTTTTT. The chain joins TRBV12-3 or TRBV12-4 to TRBJ2-2, with D possibly being TRBD2 (7 bases). There are 13 residues in the CDR3.

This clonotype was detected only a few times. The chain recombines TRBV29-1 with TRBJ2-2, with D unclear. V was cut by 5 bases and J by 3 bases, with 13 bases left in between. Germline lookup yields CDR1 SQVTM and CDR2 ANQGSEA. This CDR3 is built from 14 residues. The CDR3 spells CSVSGHLDTGELFF. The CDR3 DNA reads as TGCAGCGTTTCTGGTCATTTGGACACCGGGGAGCTGTTTTTT.

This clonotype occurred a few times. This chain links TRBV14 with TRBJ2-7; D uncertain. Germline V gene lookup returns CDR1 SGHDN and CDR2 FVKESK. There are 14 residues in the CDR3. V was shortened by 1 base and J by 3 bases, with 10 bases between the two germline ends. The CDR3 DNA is TGTGCCAGCAGCCAAGGACTCCTAGGCTACGAGCAGTACTTC. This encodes CASSQGLLGYEQYF.

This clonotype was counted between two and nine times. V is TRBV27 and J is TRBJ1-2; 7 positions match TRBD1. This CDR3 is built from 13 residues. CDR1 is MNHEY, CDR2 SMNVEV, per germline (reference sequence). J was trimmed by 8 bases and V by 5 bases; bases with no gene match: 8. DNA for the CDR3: TGTGCCAGCAGTATAAACAGGGGCAGGGGCTACACCTTC. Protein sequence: CASSINRGRGYTF.

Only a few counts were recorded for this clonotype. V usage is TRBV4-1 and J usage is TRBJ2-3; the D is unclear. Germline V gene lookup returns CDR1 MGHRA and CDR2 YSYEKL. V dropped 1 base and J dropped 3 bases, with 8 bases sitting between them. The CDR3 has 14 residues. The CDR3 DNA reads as TGCGCCAGCAGCCAAGGCACACGTACAGATACGCAGTATTTT. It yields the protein CASSQGTRTDTQYF.

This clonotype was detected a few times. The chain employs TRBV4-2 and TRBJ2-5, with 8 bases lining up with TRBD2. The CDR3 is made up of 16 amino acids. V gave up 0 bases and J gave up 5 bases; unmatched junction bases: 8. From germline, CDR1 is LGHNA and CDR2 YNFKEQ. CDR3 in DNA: TGTGCCAGCAGCCAAGAGCAGCGGGGGTCAGGTGAGACCCAGTACTTC. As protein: CASSQEQRGSGETQYF.

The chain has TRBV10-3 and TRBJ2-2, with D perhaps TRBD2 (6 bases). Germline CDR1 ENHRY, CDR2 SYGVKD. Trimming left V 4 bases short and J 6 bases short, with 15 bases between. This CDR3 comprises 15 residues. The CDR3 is CAISVLEGFAGELFF. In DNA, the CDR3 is TGTGCCATCAGTGTATTGGAGGGGTTCGCCGGGGAGCTGTTTTTT.

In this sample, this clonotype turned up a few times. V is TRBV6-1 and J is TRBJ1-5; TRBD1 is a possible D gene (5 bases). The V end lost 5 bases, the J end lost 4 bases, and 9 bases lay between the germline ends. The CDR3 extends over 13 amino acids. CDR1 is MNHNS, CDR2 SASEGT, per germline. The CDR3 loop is CASSRGQNQPQHF. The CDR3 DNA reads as TGTGCCAGCAGTAGGGGCCAAAATCAGCCCCAGCATTTT.

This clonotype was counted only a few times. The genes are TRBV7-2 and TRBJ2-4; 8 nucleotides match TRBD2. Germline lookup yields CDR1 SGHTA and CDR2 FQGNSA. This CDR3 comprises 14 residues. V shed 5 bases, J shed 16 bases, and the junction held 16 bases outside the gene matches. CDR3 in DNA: TGTGCCAGCAGCAAGGACTCTACTAGCGGTCCCCGTTACTTC. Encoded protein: CASSKDSTSGPRYF.

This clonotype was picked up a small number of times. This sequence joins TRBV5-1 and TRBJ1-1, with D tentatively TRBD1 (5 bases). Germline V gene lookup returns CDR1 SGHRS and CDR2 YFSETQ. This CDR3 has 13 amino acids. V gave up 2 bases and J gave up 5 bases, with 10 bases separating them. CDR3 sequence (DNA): TGCGCCAGCAGCTTAGGACATATAACTGAAGCTTTCTTT. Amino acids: CASSLGHITEAFF.

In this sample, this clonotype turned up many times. DNA for the CDR3: TGTGCCAGCACCCCCGGGCCGGTGAACACTGAAGCTTTCTTT. Protein product: CASTPGPVNTEAFF. This chain connects TRBV28 to TRBJ1-1; unclear D gene. The V gene lost 7 bases and the J gene lost 0 bases, with 12 bases spanning the gap. CDR3 length: 14 residues. The germline V gene has CDR1 MDHEN and CDR2 SYDVKM.

CDR3 loop: CATNLDRFANTGELFF. The CDR3 nucleotides are TGTGCCACCAACCTAGACAGGTTCGCGAACACCGGGGAGCTGTTTTTT. The J gene is TRBJ2-2, the V gene TRBV15, with D possibly TRBD1 on 6 matching bases. This CDR3 has 16 residues. Germline CDR1 LNHNV, CDR2 YYDKDF (reference sequence). V gave up 7 bases and J gave up 0 bases, with 15 bases separating them.

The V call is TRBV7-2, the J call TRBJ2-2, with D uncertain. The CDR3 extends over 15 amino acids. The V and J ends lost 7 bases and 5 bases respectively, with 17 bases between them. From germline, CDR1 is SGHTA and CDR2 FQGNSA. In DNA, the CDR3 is TGTGCCAGCAACCCCGGGCTTGGGTCTACCGGGGAGCTGTTTTTT. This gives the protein CASNPGLGSTGELFF.

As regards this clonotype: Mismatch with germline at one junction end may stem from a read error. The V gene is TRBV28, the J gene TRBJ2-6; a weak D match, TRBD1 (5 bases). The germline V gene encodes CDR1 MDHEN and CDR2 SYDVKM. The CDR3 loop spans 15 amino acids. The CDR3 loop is CASSSQGTGANVLTF. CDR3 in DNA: TGCGCCAGCAGCTCGCAGGGAACGGGGGCCAACGTCCTGACTTTC.

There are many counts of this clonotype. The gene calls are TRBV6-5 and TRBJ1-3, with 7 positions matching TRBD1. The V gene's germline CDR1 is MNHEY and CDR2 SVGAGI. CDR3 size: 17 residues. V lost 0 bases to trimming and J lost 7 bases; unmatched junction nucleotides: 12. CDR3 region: CASSYSRVRDRGNTIYF. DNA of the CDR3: TGTGCCAGCAGTTACTCGAGGGTCCGGGACAGAGGGAACACCATATATTTT.

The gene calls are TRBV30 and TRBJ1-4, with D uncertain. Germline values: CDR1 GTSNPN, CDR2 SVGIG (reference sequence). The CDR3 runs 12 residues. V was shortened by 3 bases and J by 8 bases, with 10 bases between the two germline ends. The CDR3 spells CAWSPLSEKLFF. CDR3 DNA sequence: TGTGCCTGGAGCCCCTTGAGCGAAAAACTGTTTTTT.